This entry features one T cell receptor beta chain sequence. Its antigen is not known. The CDR3 sequence is 15 residues long. The V gene lost 0 bases and the J gene lost 1 base, with 10 bases spanning the gap. Per the germline V gene, CDR1 is GTSNPN and CDR2 is SVGIG (reference sequence). The PCR contained 60 Vbeta and 13 Jbeta primers. Only in-frame clones appear in the TCRdb table, and some are missing; sequencing was by immunoSEQ multiplex PCR. The top ten clones hold approximately 6.3% of a sample with about 150,000 clones, approximately 80% of them seen once. This entry is derived from a study of cytomegalovirus exposure and HLA in healthy donors. Notes on the study in general: Immune exposure information comprised only CMV serostatus. Across all donors, roughly uniform sequencing depth was an assumption of the presence/absence analyses.

Sequences were obtained from PBMCs. The receptor was isolated from a woman in her forties or fifties in good health and CMV-seropositive. The chain combines TRBV30 with TRBJ2-4; TRBD1 might be the D (6 bases). The CDR3 spells CAWSVGQGAKNIQYF. CDR3 bases: TGTGCCTGGAGTGTTGGGCAGGGGGCCAAAAACATTCAGTACTTC.